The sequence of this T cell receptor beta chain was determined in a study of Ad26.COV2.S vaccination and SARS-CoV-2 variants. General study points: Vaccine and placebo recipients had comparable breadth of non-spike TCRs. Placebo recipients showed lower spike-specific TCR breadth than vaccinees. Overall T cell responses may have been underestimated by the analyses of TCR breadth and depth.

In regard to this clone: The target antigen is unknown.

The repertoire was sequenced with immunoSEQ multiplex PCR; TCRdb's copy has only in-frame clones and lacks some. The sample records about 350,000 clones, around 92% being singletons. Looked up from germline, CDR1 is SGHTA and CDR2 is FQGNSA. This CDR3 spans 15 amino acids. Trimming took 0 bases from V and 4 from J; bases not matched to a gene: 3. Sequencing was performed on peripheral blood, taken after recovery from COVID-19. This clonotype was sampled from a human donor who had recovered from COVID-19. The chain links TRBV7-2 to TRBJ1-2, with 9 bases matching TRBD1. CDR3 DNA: TGTGCCAGCAGCTTAGCTGGACAGGGGAGCTATGGCTACACCTTC. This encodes CASSLAGQGSYGYTF.